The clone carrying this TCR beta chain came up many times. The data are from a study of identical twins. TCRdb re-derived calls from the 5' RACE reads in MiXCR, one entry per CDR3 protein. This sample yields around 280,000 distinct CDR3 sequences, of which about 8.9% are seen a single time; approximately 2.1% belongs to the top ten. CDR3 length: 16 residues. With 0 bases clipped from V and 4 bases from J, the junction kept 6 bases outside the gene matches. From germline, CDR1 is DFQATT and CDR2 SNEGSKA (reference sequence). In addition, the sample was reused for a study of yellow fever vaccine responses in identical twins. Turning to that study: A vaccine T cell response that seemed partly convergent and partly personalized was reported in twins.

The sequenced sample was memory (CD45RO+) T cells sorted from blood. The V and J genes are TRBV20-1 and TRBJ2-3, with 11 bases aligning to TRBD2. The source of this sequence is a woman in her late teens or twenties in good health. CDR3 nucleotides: TGCAGTGCTAGAGATCGAAGACTAGCGGGATCAGATACGCAGTATTTT. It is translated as CSARDRRLAGSDTQYF.